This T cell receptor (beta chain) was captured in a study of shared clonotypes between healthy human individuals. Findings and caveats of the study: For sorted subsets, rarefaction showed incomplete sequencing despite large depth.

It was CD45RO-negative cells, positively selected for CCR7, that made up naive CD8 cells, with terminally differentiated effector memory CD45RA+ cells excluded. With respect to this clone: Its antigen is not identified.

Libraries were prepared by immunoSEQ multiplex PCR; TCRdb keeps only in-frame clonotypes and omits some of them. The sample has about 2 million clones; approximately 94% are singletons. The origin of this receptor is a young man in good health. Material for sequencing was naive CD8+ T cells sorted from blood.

This CDR3 is CSVEGVDGSTEAFF. The CDR3 bases are TGCAGCGTTGAAGGGGTGGATGGTAGCACTGAAGCTTTCTTT. V and J are TRBV29-1 and TRBJ1-1, with D unclear. Trimming stripped 1 base from V and 4 bases from J, with 13 bases between. This CDR3 has 14 amino acids. Looked up from germline, CDR1 is SQVTM and CDR2 is ANQGSEA. Full variable domain (remainder filled in from reference TRBV29-1 and TRBJ1-1): SAVISQKPSRDICQRGTSLTIQCQVDSQVTMMFWYRQQPGQSLTLIATANQGSEATYESGFVIDKFPISRPNLTFSTLTVSNMSPEDSSIYLCSVEGVDGSTEAFFGQGTRLTVV.